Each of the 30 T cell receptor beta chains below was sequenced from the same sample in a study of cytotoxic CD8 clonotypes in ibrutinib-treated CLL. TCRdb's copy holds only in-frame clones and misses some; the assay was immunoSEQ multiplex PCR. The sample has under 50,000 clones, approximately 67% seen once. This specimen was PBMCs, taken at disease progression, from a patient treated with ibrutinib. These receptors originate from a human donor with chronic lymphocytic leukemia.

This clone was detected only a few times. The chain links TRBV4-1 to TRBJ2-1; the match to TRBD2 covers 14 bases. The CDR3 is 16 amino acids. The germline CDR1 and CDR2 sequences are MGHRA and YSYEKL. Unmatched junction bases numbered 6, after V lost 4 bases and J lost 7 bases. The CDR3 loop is CASSLRLAGGPNEQFF. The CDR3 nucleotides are TGCGCCAGCAGCCTTCGACTAGCGGGAGGGCCGAATGAGCAGTTCTTC.

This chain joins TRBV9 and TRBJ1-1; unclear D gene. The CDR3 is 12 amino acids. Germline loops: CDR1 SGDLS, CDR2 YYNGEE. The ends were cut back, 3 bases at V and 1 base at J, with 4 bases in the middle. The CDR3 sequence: CASSAQNTEAFF. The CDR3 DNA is TGTGCCAGCAGCGCACAGAACACTGAAGCTTTCTTT.

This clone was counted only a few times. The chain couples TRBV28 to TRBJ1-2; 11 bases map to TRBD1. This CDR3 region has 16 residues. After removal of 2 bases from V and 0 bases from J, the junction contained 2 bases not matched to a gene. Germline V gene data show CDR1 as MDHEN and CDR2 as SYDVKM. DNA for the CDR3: TGTGCCAGCAGTTTACCGGGACAGGGGGCTAACTATGGCTACACCTTC. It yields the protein CASSLPGQGANYGYTF.

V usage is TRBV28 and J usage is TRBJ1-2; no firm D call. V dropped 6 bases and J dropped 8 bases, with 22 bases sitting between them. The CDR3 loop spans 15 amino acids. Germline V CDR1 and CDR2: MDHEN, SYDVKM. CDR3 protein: CASSFPVPFRLGYTF. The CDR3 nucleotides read TGTGCCAGCAGCTTTCCGGTCCCGTTTCGTCTCGGCTACACCTTC.

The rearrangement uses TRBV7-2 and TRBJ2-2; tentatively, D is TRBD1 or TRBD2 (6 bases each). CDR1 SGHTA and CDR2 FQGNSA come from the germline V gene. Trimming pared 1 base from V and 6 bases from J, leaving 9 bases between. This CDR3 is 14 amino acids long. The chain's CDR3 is CASSLEGGSGELFF. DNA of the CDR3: TGTGCCAGCAGCTTAGAGGGGGGCTCCGGGGAGCTGTTTTTT. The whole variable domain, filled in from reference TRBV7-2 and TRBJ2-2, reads GAGVSQSPSNKVTEKGKDVELRCDPISGHTALYWYRQSLGQGLEFLIYFQGNSAPDKSGLPSDRFSAERTGGSVSTLTIQRTQQEDSAVYLCASSLEGGSGELFFGEGSRLTVL.

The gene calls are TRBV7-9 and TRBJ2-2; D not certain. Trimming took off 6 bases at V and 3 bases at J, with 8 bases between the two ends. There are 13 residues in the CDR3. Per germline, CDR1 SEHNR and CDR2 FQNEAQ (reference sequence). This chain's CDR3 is CASSYQYTGELFF. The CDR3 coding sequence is TGTGCCAGCAGTTACCAGTACACCGGGGAGCTGTTTTTT.

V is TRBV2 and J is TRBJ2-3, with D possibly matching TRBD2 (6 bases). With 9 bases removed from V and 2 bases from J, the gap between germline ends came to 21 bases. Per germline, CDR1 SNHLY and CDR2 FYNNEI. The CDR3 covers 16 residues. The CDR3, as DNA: TGTGCCAGTTCCCTTCGCGGGCTAGCGCCCACAGATACGCAGTATTTT. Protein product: CASSLRGLAPTDTQYF.

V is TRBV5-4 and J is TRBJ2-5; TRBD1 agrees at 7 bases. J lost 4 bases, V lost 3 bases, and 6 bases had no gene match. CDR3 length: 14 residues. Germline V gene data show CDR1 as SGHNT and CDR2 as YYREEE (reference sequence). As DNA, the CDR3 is TGTGCCAGCAGCTACAACGCAGGGGGAGAGACCCAGTACTTC. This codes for CASSYNAGGETQYF. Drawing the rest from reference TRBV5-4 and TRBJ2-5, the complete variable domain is ETGVTQSPTHLIKTRGQQVTLRCSSQSGHNTVSWYQQALGQGPQFIFQYYREEENGRGNFPPRFSGLQFPNYSSELNVNALELDDSALYLCASSYNAGGETQYFGPGTRLLVL.

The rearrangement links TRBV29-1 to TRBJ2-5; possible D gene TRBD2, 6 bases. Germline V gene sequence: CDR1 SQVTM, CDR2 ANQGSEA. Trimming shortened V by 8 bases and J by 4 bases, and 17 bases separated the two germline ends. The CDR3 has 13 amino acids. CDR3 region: CSLGGPSGETQYF. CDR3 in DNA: TGCAGCCTCGGAGGGCCCTCAGGAGAGACCCAGTACTTC.

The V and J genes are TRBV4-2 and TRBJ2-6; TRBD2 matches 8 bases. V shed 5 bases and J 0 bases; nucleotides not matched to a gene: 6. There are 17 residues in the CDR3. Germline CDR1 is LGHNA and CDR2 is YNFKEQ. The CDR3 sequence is CASSFSGTPSGANVLTF. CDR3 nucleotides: TGTGCCAGCAGCTTTAGCGGGACCCCCTCTGGGGCCAACGTCCTGACTTTC.

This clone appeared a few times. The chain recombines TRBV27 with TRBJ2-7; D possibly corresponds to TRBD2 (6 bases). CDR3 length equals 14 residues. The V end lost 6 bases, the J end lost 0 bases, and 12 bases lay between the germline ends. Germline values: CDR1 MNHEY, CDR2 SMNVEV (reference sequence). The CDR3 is CASSLGGPSYEQYF. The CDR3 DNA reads TGTGCCAGCAGCCTCGGAGGGCCCTCCTACGAGCAGTACTTC.

Here the CDR3 DNA reads TGTGCCAGTACCCAAAGAAACGGTATTGGGGGTATCAATGAGCAGTTCTTC. Protein sequence: CASTQRNGIGGINEQFF. J is TRBJ2-1 and V is TRBV19; D may be TRBD1 or TRBD2 (5 bases each). V lost 7 bases, J lost 6 bases, and 25 bases lay in between. There are 17 residues in the CDR3. The V gene's germline CDR1 is LNHDA and CDR2 SQIVND (reference sequence).

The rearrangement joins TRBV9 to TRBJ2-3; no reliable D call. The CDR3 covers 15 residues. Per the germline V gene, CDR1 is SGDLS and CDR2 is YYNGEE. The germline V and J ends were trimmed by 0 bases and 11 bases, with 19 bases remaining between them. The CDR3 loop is CASSVVPTQGVMQYF. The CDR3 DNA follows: TGTGCCAGCAGCGTAGTTCCGACACAAGGCGTAATGCAGTATTTT.

The CDR3 sequence: CASSRTSGSTGELFF. The DNA of the CDR3 is TGTGCCAGCAGCCGGACTAGCGGGTCAACCGGGGAGCTGTTTTTT. The V and J genes are TRBV2 and TRBJ2-2, with 11 bases that match TRBD2. CDR1 is SNHLY and CDR2 is FYNNEI in the germline V gene. This CDR3 is 15 amino acids long. V was clipped by 6 bases and J by 5 bases; unmatched bases: 5.

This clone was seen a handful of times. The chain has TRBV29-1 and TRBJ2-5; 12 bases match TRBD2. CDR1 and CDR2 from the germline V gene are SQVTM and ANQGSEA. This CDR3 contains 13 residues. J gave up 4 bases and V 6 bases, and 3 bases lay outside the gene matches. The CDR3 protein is CSVLAGGSETQYF. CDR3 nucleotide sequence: TGCAGCGTCCTAGCGGGAGGGTCAGAGACCCAGTACTTC.

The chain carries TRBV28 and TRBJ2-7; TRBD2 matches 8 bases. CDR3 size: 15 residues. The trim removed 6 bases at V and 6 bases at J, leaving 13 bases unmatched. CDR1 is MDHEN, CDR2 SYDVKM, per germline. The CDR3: CASSRRGGGLLEQYF. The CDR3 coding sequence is TGTGCCAGCAGCCGTCGAGGCGGGGGGCTACTCGAGCAGTACTTC.

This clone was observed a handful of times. CDR3 loop: CASFEGGRYQPQHF. Here the CDR3 DNA reads TGTGCCAGCTTCGAAGGGGGGAGATATCAGCCCCAGCATTTT. V is TRBV6-1 and J is TRBJ1-5, with D possibly matching TRBD1 (6 bases). V was pared by 8 bases and J by 5 bases, with 16 bases between. The germline V gene encodes CDR1 MNHNS and CDR2 SASEGT. This CDR3 region has 14 residues.

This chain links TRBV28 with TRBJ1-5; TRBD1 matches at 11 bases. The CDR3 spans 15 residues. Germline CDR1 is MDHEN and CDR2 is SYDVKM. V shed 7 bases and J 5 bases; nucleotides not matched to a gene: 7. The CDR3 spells CASNDGTGGHQPQHF. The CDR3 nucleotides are TGTGCCAGCAACGACGGGACAGGGGGTCATCAGCCCCAGCATTTT.

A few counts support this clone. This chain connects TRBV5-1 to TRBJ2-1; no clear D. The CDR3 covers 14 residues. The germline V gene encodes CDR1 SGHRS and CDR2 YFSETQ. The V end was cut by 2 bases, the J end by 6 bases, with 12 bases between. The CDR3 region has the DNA TGCGCCAGCAGCTTTAGGATTGAAACCAATGAGCAGTTCTTC. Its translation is CASSFRIETNEQFF.

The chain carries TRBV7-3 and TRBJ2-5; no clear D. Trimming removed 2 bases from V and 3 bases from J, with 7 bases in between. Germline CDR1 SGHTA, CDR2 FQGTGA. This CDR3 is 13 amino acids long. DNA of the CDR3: TGTGCCAGCAGCTTAGGGTCTGAAGAGACCCAGTACTTC. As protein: CASSLGSEETQYF.

In nucleotides, the CDR3 is TGTGCCAGCAGCCGTAGTGCAACTAATGAAAAACTGTTTTTT. Translation: CASSRSATNEKLFF. The rearrangement joins TRBV7-9 to TRBJ1-4; no clear D gene. The germline V gene has CDR1 SEHNR and CDR2 FQNEAQ (reference sequence). Trimming removed 5 bases from V and 0 bases from J, with 7 bases in between. The CDR3 is made up of 14 amino acids.

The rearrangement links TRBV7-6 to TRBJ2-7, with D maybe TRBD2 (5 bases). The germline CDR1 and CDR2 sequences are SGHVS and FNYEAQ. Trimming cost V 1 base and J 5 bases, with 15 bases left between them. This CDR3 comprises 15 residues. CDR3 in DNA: TGTGCCAGCAGCTTAGGGTTTACTAGGCGAGACGAGCAGTACTTC. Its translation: CASSLGFTRRDEQYF.

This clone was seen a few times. The CDR3 DNA follows: TGTGCCAGCAGCTTAGGGACTAGCGGCAGACGTCTCGAGCAGTACTTC. Its translation: CASSLGTSGRRLEQYF. This sequence joins TRBV7-2 and TRBJ2-7; 10 bases match TRBD2. Germline V gene data show CDR1 as SGHTA and CDR2 as FQGNSA. V lost 1 base to trimming and J lost 6 bases; unmatched junction nucleotides: 9. The CDR3 extends over 16 amino acids.

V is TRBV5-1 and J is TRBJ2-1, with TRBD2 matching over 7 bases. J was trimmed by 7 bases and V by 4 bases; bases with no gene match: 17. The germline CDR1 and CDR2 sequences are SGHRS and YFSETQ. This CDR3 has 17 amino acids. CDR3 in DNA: TGCGCCAGCAGCCTGGTTGTGTCGGGAGGCGGGTATAATGAGCAGTTCTTC. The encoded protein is CASSLVVSGGGYNEQFF. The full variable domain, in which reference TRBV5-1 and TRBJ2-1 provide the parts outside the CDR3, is KAGVTQTPRYLIKTRGQQVTLSCSPISGHRSVSWYQQTPGQGLQFLFEYFSETQRNKGNFPGRFSGRQFSNSRSEMNVSTLELGDSALYLCASSLVVSGGGYNEQFFGPGTRLTVL.

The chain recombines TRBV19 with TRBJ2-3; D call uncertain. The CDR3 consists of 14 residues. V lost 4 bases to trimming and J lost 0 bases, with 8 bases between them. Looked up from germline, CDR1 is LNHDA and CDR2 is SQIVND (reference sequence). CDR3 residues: CASSTTGSTDTQYF. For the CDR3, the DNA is TGTGCCAGTAGTACGACCGGAAGCACAGATACGCAGTATTTT.

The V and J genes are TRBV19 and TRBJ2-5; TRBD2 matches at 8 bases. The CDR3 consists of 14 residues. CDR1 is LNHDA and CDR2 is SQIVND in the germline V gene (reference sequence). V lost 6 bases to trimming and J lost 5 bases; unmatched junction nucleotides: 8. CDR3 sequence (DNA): TGTGCCAGTAGAAAGCGGGAGTCAAAGGAGACCCAGTACTTC. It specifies CASRKRESKETQYF.

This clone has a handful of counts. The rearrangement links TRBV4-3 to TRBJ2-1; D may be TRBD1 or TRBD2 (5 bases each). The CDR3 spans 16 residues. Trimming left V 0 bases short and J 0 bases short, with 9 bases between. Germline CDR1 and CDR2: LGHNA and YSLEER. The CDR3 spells CASSQDGTTSYNEQFF. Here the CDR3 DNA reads TGCGCCAGCAGCCAAGACGGGACCACCTCCTACAATGAGCAGTTCTTC.

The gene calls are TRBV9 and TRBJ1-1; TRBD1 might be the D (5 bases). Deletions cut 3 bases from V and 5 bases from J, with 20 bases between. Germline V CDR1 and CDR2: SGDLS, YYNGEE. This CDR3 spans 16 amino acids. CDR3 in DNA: TGTGCCAGCAGCGAGACCGTAGAGGCGGGGCGGACTGAAGCTTTCTTT. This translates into CASSETVEAGRTEAFF.

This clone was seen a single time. The CDR3, as DNA: TGCGCCAGCAGCCTCGCCTTCAGGGATGGTGATGCAGAGACCCAGTACTTC. Protein product: CASSLAFRDGDAETQYF. This chain uses TRBV4-3 with TRBJ2-5, with D perhaps matching TRBD1 (5 bases). The V and J ends lost 4 bases and 4 bases respectively, with 22 bases between them. The germline gives CDR1 LGHNA, CDR2 YSLEER. The CDR3 has 17 residues.

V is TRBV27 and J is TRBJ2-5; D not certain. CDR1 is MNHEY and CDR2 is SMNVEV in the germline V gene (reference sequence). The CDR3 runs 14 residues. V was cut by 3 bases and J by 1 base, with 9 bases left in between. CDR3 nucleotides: TGTGCCAGCAGTTTGAAGGCTAGCCAAGAGACCCAGTACTTC. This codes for CASSLKASQETQYF.